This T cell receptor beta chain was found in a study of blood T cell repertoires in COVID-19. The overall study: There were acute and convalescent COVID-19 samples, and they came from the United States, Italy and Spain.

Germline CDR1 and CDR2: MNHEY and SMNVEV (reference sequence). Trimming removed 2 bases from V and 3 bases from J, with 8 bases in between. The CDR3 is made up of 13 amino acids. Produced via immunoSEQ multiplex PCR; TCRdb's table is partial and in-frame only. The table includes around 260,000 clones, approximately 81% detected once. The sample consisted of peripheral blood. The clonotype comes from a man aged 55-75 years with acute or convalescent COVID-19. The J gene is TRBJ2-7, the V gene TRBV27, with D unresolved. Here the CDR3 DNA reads TGTGCCAGCAGTTTAGGGCAGGACTACGAGCAGTACTTC. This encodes CASSLGQDYEQYF.